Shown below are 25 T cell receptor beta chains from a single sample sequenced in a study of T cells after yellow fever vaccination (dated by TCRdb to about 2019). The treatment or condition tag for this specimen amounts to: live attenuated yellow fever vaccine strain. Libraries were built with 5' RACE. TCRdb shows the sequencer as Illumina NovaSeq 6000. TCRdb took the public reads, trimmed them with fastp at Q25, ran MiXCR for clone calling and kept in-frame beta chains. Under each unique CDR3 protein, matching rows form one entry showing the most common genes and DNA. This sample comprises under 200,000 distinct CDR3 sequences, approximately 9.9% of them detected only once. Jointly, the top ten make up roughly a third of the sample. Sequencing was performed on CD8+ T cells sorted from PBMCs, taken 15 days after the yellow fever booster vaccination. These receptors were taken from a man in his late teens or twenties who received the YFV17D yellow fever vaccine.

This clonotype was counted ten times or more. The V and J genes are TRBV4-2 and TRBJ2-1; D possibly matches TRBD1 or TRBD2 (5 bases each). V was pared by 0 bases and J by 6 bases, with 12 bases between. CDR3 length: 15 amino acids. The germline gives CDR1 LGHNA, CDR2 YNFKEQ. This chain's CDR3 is CASSQDMGEGNEQFF. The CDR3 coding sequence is TGTGCCAGCAGCCAAGATATGGGGGAAGGCAATGAGCAGTTCTTC.

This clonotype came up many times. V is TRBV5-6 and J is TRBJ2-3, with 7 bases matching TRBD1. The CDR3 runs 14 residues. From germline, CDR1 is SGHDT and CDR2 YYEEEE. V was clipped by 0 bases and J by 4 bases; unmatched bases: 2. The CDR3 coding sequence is TGTGCCAGCAGCTTGGAGGACAGGCCAGATACGCAGTATTTT. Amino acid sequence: CASSLEDRPDTQYF.

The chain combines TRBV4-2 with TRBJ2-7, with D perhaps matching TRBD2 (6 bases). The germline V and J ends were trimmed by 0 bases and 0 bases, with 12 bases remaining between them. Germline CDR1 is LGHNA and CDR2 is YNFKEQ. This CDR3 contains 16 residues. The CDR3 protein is CASSQEGGVSSYEQYF. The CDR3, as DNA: TGTGCCAGCAGCCAAGAGGGCGGGGTTAGCTCCTACGAGCAGTACTTC.

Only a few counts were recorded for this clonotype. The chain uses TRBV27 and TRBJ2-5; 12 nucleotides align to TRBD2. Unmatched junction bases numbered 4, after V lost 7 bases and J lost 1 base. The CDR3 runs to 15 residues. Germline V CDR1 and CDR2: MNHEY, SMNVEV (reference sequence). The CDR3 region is CASTSSGRVQETQYF. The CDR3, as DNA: TGTGCCAGCACCTCTAGCGGGAGGGTCCAAGAGACCCAGTACTTC.

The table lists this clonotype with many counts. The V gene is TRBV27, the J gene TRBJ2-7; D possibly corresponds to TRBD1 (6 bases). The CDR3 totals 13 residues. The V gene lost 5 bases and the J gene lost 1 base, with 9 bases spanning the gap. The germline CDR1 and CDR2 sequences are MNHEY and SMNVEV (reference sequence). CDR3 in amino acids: CASSLQGSYEQYF. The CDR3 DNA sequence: TGTGCCAGCAGTCTACAGGGATCCTACGAGCAGTACTTC.

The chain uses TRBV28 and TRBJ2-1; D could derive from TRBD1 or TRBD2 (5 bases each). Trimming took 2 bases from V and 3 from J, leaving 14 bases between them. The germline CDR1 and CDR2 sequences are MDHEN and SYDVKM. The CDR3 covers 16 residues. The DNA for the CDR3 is TGTGCCAGCAGTTTAGAGGGCAGGGTCTACTACAATGAGCAGTTCTTC. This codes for CASSLEGRVYYNEQFF.

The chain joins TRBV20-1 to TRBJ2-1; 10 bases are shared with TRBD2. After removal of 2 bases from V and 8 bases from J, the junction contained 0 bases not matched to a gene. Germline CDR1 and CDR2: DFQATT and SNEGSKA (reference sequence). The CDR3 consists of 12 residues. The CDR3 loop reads CSARLAGDEQFF. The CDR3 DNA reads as TGCAGTGCTAGACTAGCGGGGGATGAGCAGTTCTTC.

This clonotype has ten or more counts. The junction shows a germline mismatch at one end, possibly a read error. CDR3: CASSLFGTGNPGELFF. The CDR3 DNA follows: TGCGCCAGCAGCCTCTTCGGGACAGGGAACCCCGGGGAGCTGTTTTTT. This chain uses TRBV5-1 with TRBJ2-2, with 9 bases lining up with TRBD1. Germline loops: CDR1 SGHRS, CDR2 YFSETQ. This CDR3 contains 16 residues.

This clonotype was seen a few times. CDR3 region: CASTRAGSGANVLTF. The DNA for the CDR3 is TGTGCCAGCACCCGGGCGGGGTCCGGGGCCAACGTCCTGACTTTC. This chain uses TRBV12-3 or TRBV12-4 with TRBJ2-6; maybe TRBD2 (6 bases). This CDR3 is built from 15 residues. Trimming left V 7 bases short and J 4 bases short, with 14 bases between.

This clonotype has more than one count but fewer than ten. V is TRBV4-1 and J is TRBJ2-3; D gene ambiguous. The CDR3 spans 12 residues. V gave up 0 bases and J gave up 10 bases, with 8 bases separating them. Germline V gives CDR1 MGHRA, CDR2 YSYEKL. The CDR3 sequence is CASSQDGRSQYF. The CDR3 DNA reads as TGCGCCAGCAGCCAAGATGGGCGTTCGCAGTATTTT.

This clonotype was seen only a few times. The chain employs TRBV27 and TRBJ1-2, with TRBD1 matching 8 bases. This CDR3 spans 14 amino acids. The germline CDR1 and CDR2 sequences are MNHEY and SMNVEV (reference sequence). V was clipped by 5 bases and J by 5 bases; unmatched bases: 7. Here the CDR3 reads CASSKHRGDYGYTF. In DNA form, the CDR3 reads TGTGCCAGCAGTAAGCACAGGGGGGATTATGGCTACACCTTC.

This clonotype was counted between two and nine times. This CDR3 is CASNPGEKLFF. CDR3 bases: TGTGCCAGCAACCCAGGGGAAAAACTGTTTTTT. The chain uses TRBV7-9 and TRBJ1-4, with D tentatively TRBD1 (5 bases). This CDR3 region has 11 residues. Germline loops: CDR1 SEHNR, CDR2 FQNEAQ (reference sequence). Trimming cost V 7 bases and J 8 bases, with 8 bases left between them.

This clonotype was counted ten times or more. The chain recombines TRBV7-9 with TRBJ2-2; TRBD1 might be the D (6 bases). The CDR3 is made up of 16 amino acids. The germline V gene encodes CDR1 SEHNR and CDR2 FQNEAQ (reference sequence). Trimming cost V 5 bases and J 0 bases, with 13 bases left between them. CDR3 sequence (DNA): TGTGCCAGCAGCACAAGACAGGCCCCGAACACCGGGGAGCTGTTTTTT. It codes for CASSTRQAPNTGELFF.

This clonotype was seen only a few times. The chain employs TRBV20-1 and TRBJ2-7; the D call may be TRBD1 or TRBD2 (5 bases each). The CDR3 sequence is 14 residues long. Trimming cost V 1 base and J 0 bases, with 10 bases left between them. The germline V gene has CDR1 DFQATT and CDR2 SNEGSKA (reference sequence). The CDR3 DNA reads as TGCAGTGCTAGAGGAGGGGTTAGCTCCTACGAGCAGTACTTC. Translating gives CSARGGVSSYEQYF.

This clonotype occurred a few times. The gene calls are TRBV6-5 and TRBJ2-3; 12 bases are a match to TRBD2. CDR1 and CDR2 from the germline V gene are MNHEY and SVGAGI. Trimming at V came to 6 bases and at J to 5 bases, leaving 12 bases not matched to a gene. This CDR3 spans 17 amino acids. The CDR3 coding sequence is TGTGCCAGCAGGAAGGGACTAGCGGGCCCTATTGGAGATACGCAGTATTTT. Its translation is CASRKGLAGPIGDTQYF.

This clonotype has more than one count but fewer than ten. CDR3 sequence (DNA): TGTGCCAGCCGCCGCGGACAGAACGGGAAACTGTTTTTT. This sequence encodes CASRRGQNGKLFF. The chain couples TRBV5-6 to TRBJ1-4; possible D gene TRBD1, 6 bases. V was shortened by 7 bases and J by 11 bases, with 18 bases between the two germline ends. The CDR3 extends over 13 amino acids. Germline V lookup: CDR1 SGHDT, CDR2 YYEEEE.

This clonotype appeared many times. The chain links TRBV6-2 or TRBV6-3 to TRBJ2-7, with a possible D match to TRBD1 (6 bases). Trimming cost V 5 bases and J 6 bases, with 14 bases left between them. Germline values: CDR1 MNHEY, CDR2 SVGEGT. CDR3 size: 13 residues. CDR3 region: CASSGTRGGEQYV. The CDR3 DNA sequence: TGTGCCAGCAGTGGAACCAGAGGGGGCGAGCAGTACGTC.

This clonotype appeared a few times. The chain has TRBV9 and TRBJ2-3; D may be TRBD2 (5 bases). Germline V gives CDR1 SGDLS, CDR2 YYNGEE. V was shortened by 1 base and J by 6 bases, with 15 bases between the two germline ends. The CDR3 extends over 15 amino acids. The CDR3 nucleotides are TGTGCCAGCAGCGTATCCCGGACCCGAGGGGATACGCAGTATTTT. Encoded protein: CASSVSRTRGDTQYF.

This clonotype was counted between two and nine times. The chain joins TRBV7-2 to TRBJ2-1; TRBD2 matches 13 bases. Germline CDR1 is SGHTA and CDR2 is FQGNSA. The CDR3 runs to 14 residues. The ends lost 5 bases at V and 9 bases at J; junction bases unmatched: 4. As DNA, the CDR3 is TGTGCCAGCAGCGGACTAGCGGGGGTCGGTGAGCAGTTCTTC. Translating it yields CASSGLAGVGEQFF.

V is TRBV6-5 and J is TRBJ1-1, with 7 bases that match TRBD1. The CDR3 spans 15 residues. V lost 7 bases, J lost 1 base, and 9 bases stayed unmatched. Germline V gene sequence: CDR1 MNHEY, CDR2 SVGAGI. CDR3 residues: CASTISDRTNTEAFF. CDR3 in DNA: TGTGCCAGCACCATATCGGACAGGACGAACACTGAAGCTTTCTTT.

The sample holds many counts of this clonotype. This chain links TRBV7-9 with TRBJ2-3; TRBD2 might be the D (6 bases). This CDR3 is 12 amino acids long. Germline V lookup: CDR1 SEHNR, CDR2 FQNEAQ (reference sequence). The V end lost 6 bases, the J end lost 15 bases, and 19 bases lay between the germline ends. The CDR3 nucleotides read TGTGCCAGCAGAAGTTCGGACGGACTATCATATTTT. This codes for CASRSSDGLSYF.

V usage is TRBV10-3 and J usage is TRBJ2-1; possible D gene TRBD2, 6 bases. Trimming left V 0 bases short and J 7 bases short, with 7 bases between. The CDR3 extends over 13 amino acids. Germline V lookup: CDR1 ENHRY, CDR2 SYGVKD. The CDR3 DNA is TGTGCCATCAGTGAGTCGGAGGGAAATGAGCAGTTCTTC. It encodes CAISESEGNEQFF.

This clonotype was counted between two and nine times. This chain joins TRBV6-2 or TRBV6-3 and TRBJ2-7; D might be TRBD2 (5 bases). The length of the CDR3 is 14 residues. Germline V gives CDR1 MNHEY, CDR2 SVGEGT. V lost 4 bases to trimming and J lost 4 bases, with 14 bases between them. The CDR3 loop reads CASSSGLALYEQYF. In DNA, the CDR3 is TGTGCCAGCAGTTCGGGCTTAGCGCTTTACGAGCAGTACTTC.

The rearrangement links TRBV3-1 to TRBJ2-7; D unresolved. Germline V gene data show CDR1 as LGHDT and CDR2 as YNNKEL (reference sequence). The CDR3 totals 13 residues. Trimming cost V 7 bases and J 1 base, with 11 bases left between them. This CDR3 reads CASTPRDSYEQYF. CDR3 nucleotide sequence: TGTGCCAGCACCCCAAGGGATTCCTACGAGCAGTACTTC.

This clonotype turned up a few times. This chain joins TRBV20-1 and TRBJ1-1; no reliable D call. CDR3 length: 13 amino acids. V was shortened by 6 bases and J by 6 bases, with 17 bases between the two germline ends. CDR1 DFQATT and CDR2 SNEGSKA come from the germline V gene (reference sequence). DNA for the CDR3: TGCAGTGCAAAGAGAGGAGAGTACGCTGAAGCTTTCTTT. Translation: CSAKRGEYAEAFF.